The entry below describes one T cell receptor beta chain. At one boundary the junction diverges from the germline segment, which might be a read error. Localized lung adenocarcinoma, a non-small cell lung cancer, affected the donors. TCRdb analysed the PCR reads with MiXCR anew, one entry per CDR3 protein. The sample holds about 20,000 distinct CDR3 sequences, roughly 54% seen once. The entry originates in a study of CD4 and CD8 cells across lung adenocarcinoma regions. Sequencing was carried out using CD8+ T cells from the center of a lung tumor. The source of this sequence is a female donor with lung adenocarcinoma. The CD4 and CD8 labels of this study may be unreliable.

CDR3 residues: CASSEFAGGGYGSTF. Written as DNA, the CDR3 is TGTGCCAGCTCCGAATTCGCAGGTGGTGGCTATGGCTCCACCTTC. V gene TRBV6-1 combines with J gene TRBJ1-2; no clear D. CDR3 length: 15 amino acids. Germline lookup yields CDR1 MNHNS and CDR2 SASEGT.